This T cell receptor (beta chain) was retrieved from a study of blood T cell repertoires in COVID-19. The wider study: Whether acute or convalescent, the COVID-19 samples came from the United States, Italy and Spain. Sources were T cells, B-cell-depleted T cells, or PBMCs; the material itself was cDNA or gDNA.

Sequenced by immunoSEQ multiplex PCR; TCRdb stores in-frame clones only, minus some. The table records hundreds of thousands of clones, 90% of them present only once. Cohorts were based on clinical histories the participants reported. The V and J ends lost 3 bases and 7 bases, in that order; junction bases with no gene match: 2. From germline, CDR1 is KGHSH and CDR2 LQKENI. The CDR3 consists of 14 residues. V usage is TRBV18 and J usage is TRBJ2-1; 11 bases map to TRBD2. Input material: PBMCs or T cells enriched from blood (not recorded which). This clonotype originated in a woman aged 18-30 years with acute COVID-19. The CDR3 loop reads CASSPGTSGNEQFF. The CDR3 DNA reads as TGTGCCAGCTCACCGGGGACTAGCGGTAATGAGCAGTTCTTC.